These 22 T cell receptor beta chains originate from one sample sequenced in a study of siplizumab effects on memory and regulatory T cells. TCRdb's table, derived via immunoSEQ multiplex PCR, lists solely in-frame clones and lacks some. The repertoire includes 80,000 to 130,000 clones, 92% of them detected once, and around 0.73% sits in the top ten. Sequenced material: Tregs sorted from blood. Receptors were obtained from a human donor in good health.

V usage is TRBV30 and J usage is TRBJ2-1; D is ambiguous. CDR3 length: 13 amino acids. CDR1 and CDR2 from the germline V gene are GTSNPN and SVGIG (reference sequence). V was pared by 0 bases and J by 7 bases, with 10 bases between. Written as DNA, the CDR3 is TGTGCCTGGAGTGTCAACAGTGGGAATGAGCAGTTCTTC. Its protein product is CAWSVNSGNEQFF.

V gene TRBV11-3 combines with J gene TRBJ2-2; D gene uncertain. CDR1 and CDR2 from the germline V gene are SGHNT and YENEEA. CDR3 length equals 12 residues. V was trimmed by 1 base and J by 6 bases, leaving 3 bases between them. CDR3 region: CASSLVPGELFF. CDR3 nucleotides: TGTGCCAGCAGCTTAGTTCCCGGGGAGCTGTTTTTT.

The chain carries TRBV19 and TRBJ2-3; 8 bases map to TRBD2. Germline CDR1 is LNHDA and CDR2 is SQIVND (reference sequence). This CDR3 is built from 14 residues. The ends lost 3 bases at V and 5 bases at J; junction bases unmatched: 4. CDR3 sequence: CASSIRLAGDTQYF. The CDR3, as DNA: TGTGCCAGTAGTATTAGGCTAGCGGGAGATACGCAGTATTTT.

This chain's CDR3 is CSAWFYNEQFF. The CDR3 nucleotides read TGCAGTGCTTGGTTTTACAATGAGCAGTTCTTC. The V and J genes are TRBV20-1 and TRBJ2-1; D gene unclear. From germline, CDR1 is DFQATT and CDR2 SNEGSKA (reference sequence). V lost 5 bases, J lost 4 bases, and 6 bases lay in between. The CDR3 runs 11 residues.

This chain joins TRBV6-6 and TRBJ1-3; D is perhaps TRBD1 (6 bases). CDR1 and CDR2 from the germline V gene are MNHNY and SVGAGI (reference sequence). The CDR3 is 14 amino acids. V lost 3 bases, J lost 2 bases, and 8 bases lay in between. CDR3 region: CASSYRGTGNTIYF. DNA of the CDR3: TGTGCCAGCAGTTATAGGGGGACTGGAAACACCATATATTTT.

The rearrangement uses TRBV4-1 and TRBJ2-7, with a tentative D call TRBD2 (5 bases). V was pared by 2 bases and J by 0 bases, with 11 bases between. Germline V gene sequence: CDR1 MGHRA, CDR2 YSYEKL. CDR3 length: 15 residues. CDR3 sequence (DNA): TGCGCCAGCAGCCAATACTCGGACTCCTCCTACGAGCAGTACTTC. Protein sequence: CASSQYSDSSYEQYF.

Only a few counts were recorded for this clone. The chain uses TRBV4-2 and TRBJ2-5, with D possibly matching TRBD2 (6 bases). In germline, CDR1 is LGHNA, CDR2 YNFKEQ. This CDR3 region has 15 residues. V lost 4 bases, J lost 4 bases, and 16 bases lay in between. CDR3 DNA: TGTGCCAGCAGCCCATCGGGGGTAAAGGGAGAGACCCAGTACTTC. It encodes CASSPSGVKGETQYF.

The chain employs TRBV6-5 and TRBJ2-2; 12 bases match TRBD2. The J segment lost 7 bases and the V segment lost 6 bases, leaving 6 bases of the junction unmatched. The length of the CDR3 is 15 residues. CDR1 MNHEY and CDR2 SVGAGI come from the germline V gene. This CDR3 reads CASRPTSGRIGELFF. In DNA form, the CDR3 reads TGTGCCAGCAGGCCGACTAGCGGGAGAATCGGGGAGCTGTTTTTT.

This clone showed up just once. This chain links TRBV6-1 with TRBJ1-2; D gene unclear. This CDR3 contains 15 residues. Germline CDR1 and CDR2: MNHNS and SASEGT. V gave up 2 bases and J gave up 0 bases, with 10 bases separating them. CDR3 sequence (DNA): TGTGCCAGCAGTGAATTAGGCGGATCTAACTATGGCTACACCTTC. Protein: CASSELGGSNYGYTF.

The chain couples TRBV19 to TRBJ2-1; the D gene is possibly TRBD1 (7 bases). The CDR3 spans 20 residues. The V gene lost 1 base and the J gene lost 4 bases, with 26 bases spanning the gap. The germline CDR1 and CDR2 sequences are LNHDA and SQIVND (reference sequence). Here the CDR3 DNA reads TGTGCCAGTAGTATAGTAGGCCTAGTGGGACAGAGGGGGGTTTACAATGAGCAGTTCTTC. Protein product: CASSIVGLVGQRGVYNEQFF.

This sequence joins TRBV12-2 and TRBJ2-1; no DNA check was done on the table's D call, TRBD2. TRBV12-2 is deemed a pseudogene. CDR3 size: 23 residues. This CDR3 is CASRPNTVAGDCRTGSSYNEQFF. The CDR3 DNA reads as TGTGCAAGTCGCCCAAACACGGTAGCGGGAGATTGCCGAACGGGGAGCTCCTACAATGAGCAGTTCTTC.

The V and J genes are TRBV29-1 and TRBJ2-7, with 7 bases that match TRBD1. The CDR3 consists of 12 residues. Unmatched junction bases numbered 5, after V lost 6 bases and J lost 3 bases. Germline values: CDR1 SQVTM, CDR2 ANQGSEA. CDR3 amino acids: CSVTGAGYEQYF. Written as DNA, the CDR3 is TGCAGCGTCACAGGGGCAGGCTACGAGCAGTACTTC.

This rearrangement joins TRBV11-3 to TRBJ2-1; unclear D gene. In germline, CDR1 is SGHNT, CDR2 YENEEA. Trimming removed 8 bases from V and 4 bases from J, with 9 bases in between. This CDR3 is 12 amino acids long. The CDR3: CASGERYNEQFF. The CDR3 coding sequence is TGTGCCAGCGGAGAGCGATACAATGAGCAGTTCTTC.

The V and J genes are TRBV2 and TRBJ2-3, with D tentatively TRBD1 (7 bases). Germline CDR1 is SNHLY and CDR2 is FYNNEI. Trimming removed 4 bases from V and 5 bases from J, with 16 bases in between. This CDR3 comprises 15 residues. CDR3 protein: CASSVPEGAGDTQYF. For the CDR3, the DNA is TGTGCCAGCAGTGTTCCGGAGGGGGCGGGAGATACGCAGTATTTT. Together with reference TRBV2 and TRBJ2-3, the CDR3 gives the full variable domain: EPEVTQTPSHQVTQMGQEVILRCVPISNHLYFYWYRQILGQKVEFLVSFYNNEISEKSEIFDDQFSVERPDGSNFTLKIRSTKLEDSAMYFCASSVPEGAGDTQYFGPGTRLTVL.

The genes are TRBV7-2 and TRBJ1-4; D is undetermined. Between the trimmed V and J ends, which lost 4 bases and 13 bases, there was a span of 16 bases. The CDR3 is made up of 13 amino acids. CDR1 SGHTA and CDR2 FQGNSA come from the germline V gene. The CDR3 region has the DNA TGTGCCAGCAGCTCTAATTTCTATATGGGACTGTTTTTT. It codes for CASSSNFYMGLFF.

Here the CDR3 reads CASSFQSTGEKLFF. CDR3 bases: TGCGCCAGCAGCTTCCAGAGCACTGGAGAAAAACTGTTTTTT. This chain joins TRBV5-1 and TRBJ1-4; D is undetermined. The CDR3 is made up of 14 amino acids. The V end lost 2 bases, the J end lost 8 bases, and 13 bases lay between the germline ends. The germline V gene has CDR1 SGHRS and CDR2 YFSETQ. Variable domain in full (rest from reference TRBV5-1 and TRBJ1-4): KAGVTQTPRYLIKTRGQQVTLSCSPISGHRSVSWYQQTPGQGLQFLFEYFSETQRNKGNFPGRFSGRQFSNSRSEMNVSTLELGDSALYLCASSFQSTGEKLFFGSGTQLSVL.

V usage is TRBV19 and J usage is TRBJ2-2; 7 bases align to TRBD1. Germline V gives CDR1 LNHDA, CDR2 SQIVND (reference sequence). The CDR3 is made up of 17 amino acids. Trimming removed 1 base from V and 2 bases from J; junction bases left unmatched: 7. The CDR3 sequence is CASSIGQGLGNTGELFF. CDR3 sequence (DNA): TGTGCCAGTAGTATAGGACAGGGTTTGGGAAACACCGGGGAGCTGTTTTTT.

V usage is TRBV6-5 and J usage is TRBJ2-7; a weak D match, TRBD2 (6 bases). The germline gives CDR1 MNHEY, CDR2 SVGAGI. Trimming removed 2 bases from V and 7 bases from J, with 12 bases in between. This CDR3 has 13 amino acids. The CDR3 DNA reads TGTGCCAGCAGTTACGCGGGAACGGGGGAGCAGTACTTC. It yields the protein CASSYAGTGEQYF.

The J gene is TRBJ1-3, the V gene TRBV16; no reliable D call. Trimming removed 1 base at V and 1 base at J, with 8 bases between. Germline CDR1 reads KGHSY; CDR2 reads FQNENV. The CDR3 has 15 residues. This CDR3 reads CASSQFDRSGNTIYF. In DNA, the CDR3 is TGTGCCAGCAGCCAATTTGATAGATCTGGAAACACCATATATTTT. Full variable domain (rest looked up from reference TRBV16 and TRBJ1-3): GEEVAQTPKHLVRGEGQKAKLYCAPIKGHSYVFWYQQVLKNEFKFLISFQNENVFDETGMPKERFSAKCLPNSPCSLEIQATKLEDSAVYFCASSQFDRSGNTIYFGEGSWLTVV.

V is TRBV28 and J is TRBJ2-7; D is perhaps TRBD1 or TRBD2 (6 bases each). The V gene's germline CDR1 is MDHEN and CDR2 SYDVKM. The V end was cut by 5 bases, the J end by 4 bases, with 21 bases between. This CDR3 region has 16 residues. CDR3 amino acids: CASSPTPPRGTYEQYF. DNA of the CDR3: TGTGCCAGCAGTCCAACCCCCCCCCGGGGGACATACGAGCAGTACTTC.

By its share, this clone is medium-sized (0.01 to 0.1%). CDR3 loop: CASSWDWTLTGELFF. The DNA of the CDR3 is TGTGCCAGCAGTTGGGACTGGACGTTAACAGGAGAGCTGTTTTTT. V is TRBV27 and J is TRBJ2-2, with D perhaps matching TRBD2 (6 bases). The CDR3 length is 15 residues. The germline V gene has CDR1 MNHEY and CDR2 SMNVEV (reference sequence). Trimming took 4 bases from V and 11 from J, leaving 20 bases between them.

This sequence joins TRBV10-1 and TRBJ2-7, with D perhaps matching TRBD1 (5 bases). CDR1 is WNHNN, CDR2 SYGVQD, per germline (reference sequence). Trimming took 3 bases from V and 0 from J, leaving 12 bases between them. The CDR3 length is 15 residues. In nucleotides, the CDR3 is TGCGCCAGCAGTGACCCGGGCAGGGACTCCTACGAGCAGTACTTC. Protein product: CASSDPGRDSYEQYF.